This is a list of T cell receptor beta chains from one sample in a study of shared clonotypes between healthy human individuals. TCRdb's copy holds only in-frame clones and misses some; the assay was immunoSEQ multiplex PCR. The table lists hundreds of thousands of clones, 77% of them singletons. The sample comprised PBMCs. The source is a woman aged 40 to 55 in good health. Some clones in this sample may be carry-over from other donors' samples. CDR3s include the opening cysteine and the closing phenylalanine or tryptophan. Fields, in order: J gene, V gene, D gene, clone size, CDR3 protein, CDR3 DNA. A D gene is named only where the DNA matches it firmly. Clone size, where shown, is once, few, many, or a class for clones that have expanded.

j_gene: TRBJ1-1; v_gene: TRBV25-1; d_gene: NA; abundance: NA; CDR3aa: CASKHGQMNTEAFF; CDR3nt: TGTGCCAGCAAACACGGACAGATGAACACTGAAGCTTTCTTT
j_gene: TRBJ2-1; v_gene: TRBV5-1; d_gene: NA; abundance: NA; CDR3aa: CASSLVMGDRNEQFF; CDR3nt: TGCGCCAGCAGCCTCGTAATGGGGGATCGCAATGAGCAGTTCTTC
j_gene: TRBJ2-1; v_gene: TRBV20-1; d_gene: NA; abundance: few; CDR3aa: CSAILVNEQFF; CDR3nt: TGCAGTGCTATACTAGTCAATGAGCAGTTCTTC
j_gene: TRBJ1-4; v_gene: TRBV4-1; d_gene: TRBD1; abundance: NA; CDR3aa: CASSWDSGNEKLFF; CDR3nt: TGCGCCAGCAGCTGGGACAGTGGGAATGAAAAACTGTTTTTT
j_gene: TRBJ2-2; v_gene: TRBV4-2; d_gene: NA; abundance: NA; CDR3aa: CASSQQSGTGNTGELFF; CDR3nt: TGTGCCAGCAGCCAACAATCGGGGACTGGCAACACCGGGGAGCTGTTTTTT
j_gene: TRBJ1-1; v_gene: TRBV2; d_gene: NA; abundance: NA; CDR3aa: CARSMVVTEAFF; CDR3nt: TGTGCCAGGTCTATGGTAGTCACTGAAGCTTTCTTT
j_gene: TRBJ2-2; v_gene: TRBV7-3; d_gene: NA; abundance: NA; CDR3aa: CASSLIGGRGTGELFF; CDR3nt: TGTGCCAGCAGCTTAATTGGTGGGCGAGGTACCGGGGAGCTGTTTTTT
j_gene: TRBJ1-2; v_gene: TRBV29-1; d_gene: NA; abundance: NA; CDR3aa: CSVVRAGNYGYTF; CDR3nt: TGCAGCGTTGTAAGAGCAGGAAACTATGGCTACACCTTC
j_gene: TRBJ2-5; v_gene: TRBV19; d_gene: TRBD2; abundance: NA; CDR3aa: CASSNGGSEETQYF; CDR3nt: TGTGCCAGTAGTAATGGCGGGAGTGAAGAGACCCAGTACTTC
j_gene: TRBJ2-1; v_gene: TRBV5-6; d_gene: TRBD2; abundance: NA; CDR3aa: CASSFRTSGGEQFF; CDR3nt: TGTGCCAGCAGCTTTAGGACTAGCGGGGGTGAGCAGTTCTTC
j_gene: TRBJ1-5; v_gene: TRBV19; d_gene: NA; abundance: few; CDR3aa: CASSIDGYSNQPQHF; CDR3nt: TGTGCCAGTAGTATTGACGGGTATAGCAATCAGCCCCAGCATTTT
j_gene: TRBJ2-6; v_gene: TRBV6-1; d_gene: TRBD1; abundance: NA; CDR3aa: CASSVGTASGANVLTF; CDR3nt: TGTGCCAGCAGTGTGGGGACAGCCTCTGGGGCCAACGTCCTGACTTTC
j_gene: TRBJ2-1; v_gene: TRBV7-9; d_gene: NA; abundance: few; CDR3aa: CASSLGVEANEQFF; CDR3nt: TGTGCCAGCAGCTTAGGGGTGGAGGCCAATGAGCAGTTCTTC
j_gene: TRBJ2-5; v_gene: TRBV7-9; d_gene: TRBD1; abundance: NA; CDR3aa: CASSRQGGLETQYF; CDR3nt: TGTGCCAGCAGTCGACAGGGGGGGCTGGAGACCCAGTACTTC
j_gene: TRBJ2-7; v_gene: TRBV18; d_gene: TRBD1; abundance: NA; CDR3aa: CASSPRDRGINGQYF; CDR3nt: TGTGCCAGCTCACCCCGGGACAGGGGTATTAATGGGCAGTACTTC
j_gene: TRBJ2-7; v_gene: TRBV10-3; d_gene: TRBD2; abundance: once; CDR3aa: CAISAPRLASDEQYF; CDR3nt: TGTGCCATCAGTGCCCCGAGACTAGCGTCCGACGAGCAGTACTTC
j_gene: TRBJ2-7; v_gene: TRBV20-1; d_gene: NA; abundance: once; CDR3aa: CSAGSGYEQYF; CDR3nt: TGCAGTGCCGGGAGTGGTTACGAGCAGTACTTC
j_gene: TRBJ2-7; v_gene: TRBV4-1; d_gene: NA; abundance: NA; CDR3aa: CASSQESTTYEQYF; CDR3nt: TGCGCCAGCAGCCAAGAGTCCACAACCTACGAGCAGTACTTC
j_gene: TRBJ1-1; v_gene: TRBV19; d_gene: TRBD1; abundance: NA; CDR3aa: CASSRRQGDLNTEAFF; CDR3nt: TGTGCCAGTAGTCGCAGACAGGGGGACCTGAACACTGAAGCTTTCTTT
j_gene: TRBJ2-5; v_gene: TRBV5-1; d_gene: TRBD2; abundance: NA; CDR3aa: CASSLVFGASGRQETQYF; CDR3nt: TGCGCCAGCAGCTTGGTTTTTGGGGCTAGCGGGAGGCAAGAGACCCAGTACTTC
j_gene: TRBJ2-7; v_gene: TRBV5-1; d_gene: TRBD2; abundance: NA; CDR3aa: CASSFTSGTGYEQYF; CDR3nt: TGCGCCAGCAGCTTCACTAGCGGGACCGGCTACGAGCAGTACTTC
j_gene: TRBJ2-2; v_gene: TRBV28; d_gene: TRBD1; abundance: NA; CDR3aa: CASSLWATGTGDTGELFF; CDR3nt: TGTGCCAGCAGTTTATGGGCCACCGGGACAGGGGACACCGGGGAGCTGTTTTTT
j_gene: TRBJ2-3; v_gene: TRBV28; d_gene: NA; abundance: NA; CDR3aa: CASSPLSDTQYF; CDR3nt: TGTGCCAGCAGCCCGTTGTCGGATACGCAGTATTTT
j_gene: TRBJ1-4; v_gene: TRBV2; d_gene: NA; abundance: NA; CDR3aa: CASSEYRNEKLFF; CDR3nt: TGTGCCAGCAGTGAATACAGGAATGAAAAACTGTTTTTT
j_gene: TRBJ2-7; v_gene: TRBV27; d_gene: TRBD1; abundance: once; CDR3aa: CASSPGRTGRRYF; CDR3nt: TGTGCCAGCAGTCCAGGAAGGACAGGGCGGAGGTACTTC
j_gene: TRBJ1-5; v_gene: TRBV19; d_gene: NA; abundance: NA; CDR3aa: CASRQGLNQPQHF; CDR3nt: TGTGCCAGTAGACAGGGACTCAATCAGCCCCAGCATTTT
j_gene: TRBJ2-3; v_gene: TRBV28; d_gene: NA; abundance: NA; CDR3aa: CASRSPGRGTDTQYF; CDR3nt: TGTGCCAGCAGATCCCCGGGGAGGGGGACAGATACGCAGTATTTT